This TCR beta chain is from a study of T cell responses to AZD1222 COVID-19 vaccine. CDR3 size: 15 residues. Germline assignment: CDR1 MNHNS and CDR2 SASEGT. V lost 3 bases and J 0 bases, leaving 12 bases between the germline ends. Only in-frame clones appear in the TCRdb table, and some are missing; sequencing was by immunoSEQ multiplex PCR. This sample has roughly 170,000 clones, with roughly 92% found just once. Here the sequenced sample was peripheral blood, taken 28 days after the second AZD1222 dose. The chain employs TRBV6-1 and TRBJ2-7, with D unclear. The sequence derives from an adult who received the AZD1222 COVID-19 vaccine. This CDR3 reads CASSDQDYLSYEQYF. For the CDR3, the DNA is TGTGCCAGCAGTGATCAAGATTACCTCTCCTACGAGCAGTACTTC.